A selection of T cell receptor beta chains follows, all from one sample in a study of T-cell reconstitution after alpha-beta-depleted transplantation in children. TCRdb analysed the PCR reads with MiXCR anew, one entry per CDR3 protein. The table has some 840,000 distinct CDR3 sequences, roughly 15% seen once. This specimen was PBMCs, mostly from graft donor cells, taken 360 days after TCRalphabeta/CD19-depleted stem cell transplant. These receptors were collected from a male patient younger than 18 who had a stem cell transplant for acute lymphoblastic leukemia, so the T cells may come from the graft donor. Both conserved end residues are part of each CDR3. Each record gives: D gene, clone size, V gene, CDR3 length, J gene, CDR3 protein, CDR3 DNA. The D gene is left open where the match is weak. Size is omitted from some rows. Given values are once, few, many or a class for expanded clones.

D gene: NA
clone size: once
V gene: TRBV12-5
CDR3 length: 12
J gene: TRBJ2-1
CDR3 protein: CASGPDSNEQFF
CDR3 DNA: TGTGCTAGTGGACCGGACAGCAATGAGCAGTTCTTC

D gene: TRBD1
clone size: many
V gene: TRBV6-6
CDR3 length: 13
J gene: TRBJ2-1
CDR3 protein: CASRGTGGGEQFF
CDR3 DNA: TGTGCCAGCAGGGGTACAGGGGGCGGTGAGCAGTTCTTC

D gene: NA
clone size: NA
V gene: TRBV7-2
CDR3 length: 14
J gene: TRBJ1-5
CDR3 protein: CASSLVGVGQPQHF
CDR3 DNA: TGTGCCAGCAGCTTAGTAGGGGTCGGCCAGCCCCAGCATTTT

D gene: TRBD2
clone size: many
V gene: TRBV10-3
CDR3 length: 15
J gene: TRBJ2-1
CDR3 protein: CAIKDPGLAANEQFF
CDR3 DNA: TGTGCCATCAAGGATCCGGGACTAGCGGCCAATGAGCAGTTCTTC

D gene: NA
clone size: few
V gene: TRBV6-5
CDR3 length: 16
J gene: TRBJ2-3
CDR3 protein: CASSSQTRAGTDTQYF
CDR3 DNA: TGTGCCAGCAGTTCTCAGACCCGGGCGGGAACAGATACGCAGTATTTT

D gene: TRBD2
clone size: NA
V gene: TRBV7-8
CDR3 length: 13
J gene: TRBJ2-1
CDR3 protein: CASSLLSGRRQFF
CDR3 DNA: TGTGCCAGCAGCTTACTCAGCGGGAGGCGGCAGTTCTTC

D gene: TRBD2
clone size: few
V gene: TRBV7-2
CDR3 length: 14
J gene: TRBJ2-7
CDR3 protein: CASSVSGPPYEQYF
CDR3 DNA: TGTGCCAGCAGCGTTAGCGGGCCCCCCTACGAGCAGTACTTC

D gene: NA
clone size: few
V gene: TRBV15
CDR3 length: 15
J gene: TRBJ2-7
CDR3 protein: CATSRDPGQAYEQYF
CDR3 DNA: TGTGCCACCAGCAGAGATCCGGGTCAGGCTTACGAGCAGTACTTC

D gene: NA
clone size: NA
V gene: TRBV7-3
CDR3 length: 16
J gene: TRBJ2-3
CDR3 protein: CASSWGRGGHTDTQYF
CDR3 DNA: TGTGCCAGCAGCTGGGGCAGGGGGGGGCACACAGATACGCAGTATTTT

D gene: NA
clone size: NA
V gene: TRBV2
CDR3 length: 14
J gene: TRBJ2-4
CDR3 protein: CASSEGEAKNIQYF
CDR3 DNA: TGTGCCAGCAGCGAAGGGGAGGCCAAAAACATTCAGTACTTC

D gene: TRBD1
clone size: few
V gene: TRBV12-5
CDR3 length: 17
J gene: TRBJ2-7
CDR3 protein: CASGLIPSGTGTYEQYF
CDR3 DNA: TGTGCTAGTGGTTTGATTCCCTCCGGGACAGGGACCTACGAGCAGTACTTC

D gene: NA
clone size: NA
V gene: TRBV3-1
CDR3 length: 15
J gene: TRBJ2-7
CDR3 protein: CASSQENEGGYEQYF
CDR3 DNA: TGTGCCAGCAGCCAAGAAAATGAAGGGGGTTACGAGCAGTACTTC

D gene: TRBD1
clone size: few
V gene: TRBV27
CDR3 length: 15
J gene: TRBJ2-7
CDR3 protein: CASRPSRGFAYEQYF
CDR3 DNA: TGTGCCAGCAGACCAAGCAGGGGGTTCGCCTACGAGCAGTACTTC

D gene: NA
clone size: few
V gene: TRBV5-6
CDR3 length: 16
J gene: TRBJ2-7
CDR3 protein: CASSLLAGLLAHEQYF
CDR3 DNA: TGTGCCAGCAGCCTCCTGGCGGGCCTCCTGGCGCACGAGCAGTACTTC

D gene: TRBD2
clone size: few
V gene: TRBV9
CDR3 length: 16
J gene: TRBJ2-1
CDR3 protein: CASSVEGCGRADEQFF
CDR3 DNA: TGTGCCAGCAGCGTAGAGGGTTGCGGGAGGGCCGATGAGCAGTTCTTC

D gene: NA
clone size: NA
V gene: TRBV27
CDR3 length: 14
J gene: TRBJ2-7
CDR3 protein: CASSEAGTVYEQYF
CDR3 DNA: TGTGCCAGCAGTGAGGCCGGGACGGTTTACGAGCAGTACTTC

D gene: NA
clone size: NA
V gene: TRBV11-2
CDR3 length: 14
J gene: TRBJ2-7
CDR3 protein: CASSLVDSTYEQYF
CDR3 DNA: TGTGCCAGCAGCTTAGTGGACAGTACCTACGAGCAGTACTTC

D gene: NA
clone size: NA
V gene: TRBV18
CDR3 length: 17
J gene: TRBJ2-2
CDR3 protein: CASSPPKGALNTGELFF
CDR3 DNA: TGTGCCAGCTCACCACCGAAAGGGGCCTTGAACACCGGGGAGCTGTTTTTT

D gene: NA
clone size: few
V gene: TRBV12-3/TRBV12-4
CDR3 length: 16
J gene: TRBJ1-2
CDR3 protein: CASSLLGAGLTDGYTF
CDR3 DNA: TGTGCCAGCAGTTTGCTAGGGGCTGGCCTTACGGATGGCTACACCTTC

D gene: TRBD1
clone size: few
V gene: TRBV20-1
CDR3 length: 14
J gene: TRBJ1-1
CDR3 protein: CSARGQGANTEAFF
CDR3 DNA: TGCAGTGCTAGAGGACAGGGGGCGAACACTGAAGCTTTCTTT

D gene: NA
clone size: few
V gene: TRBV11-2
CDR3 length: 13
J gene: TRBJ2-7
CDR3 protein: CASSFGLPYEQYF
CDR3 DNA: TGTGCCAGCAGCTTCGGACTTCCCTACGAGCAGTACTTC

D gene: NA
clone size: NA
V gene: TRBV5-1
CDR3 length: 15
J gene: TRBJ2-5
CDR3 protein: CASSLSDTYQETQYF
CDR3 DNA: TGCGCCAGCAGCCTATCTGACACGTACCAAGAGACCCAGTACTTC

D gene: TRBD2
clone size: NA
V gene: TRBV5-1
CDR3 length: 15
J gene: TRBJ2-1
CDR3 protein: CASSLTSGRPGEQFF
CDR3 DNA: TGCGCCAGCAGCTTGACTAGCGGGAGGCCCGGTGAGCAGTTCTTC

D gene: NA
clone size: few
V gene: TRBV5-1
CDR3 length: 17
J gene: TRBJ2-3
CDR3 protein: CASSLTRQGGVPDTQYF
CDR3 DNA: TGCGCCAGCAGCTTGACGAGACAAGGGGGGGTCCCAGATACGCAGTATTTT

D gene: TRBD1
clone size: NA
V gene: TRBV9
CDR3 length: 15
J gene: TRBJ1-2
CDR3 protein: CASSVTGGDNYGYTF
CDR3 DNA: TGTGCCAGCAGCGTTACAGGGGGGGATAACTATGGCTACACCTTC

D gene: NA
clone size: NA
V gene: TRBV6-2/TRBV6-3
CDR3 length: 14
J gene: TRBJ1-2
CDR3 protein: CASSPQQGSYGYTF
CDR3 DNA: TGTGCCAGCAGTCCGCAACAGGGATCGTATGGCTACACCTTC

D gene: NA
clone size: NA
V gene: TRBV4-1
CDR3 length: 16
J gene: TRBJ2-3
CDR3 protein: CASSQDSGVSTDTQYF
CDR3 DNA: TGCGCCAGCAGCCAAGATAGTGGTGTAAGCACAGATACGCAGTATTTT

D gene: NA
clone size: NA
V gene: TRBV7-6
CDR3 length: 14
J gene: TRBJ2-3
CDR3 protein: CASQVRESTDTQYF
CDR3 DNA: TGTGCCAGCCAGGTCCGGGAGAGCACAGATACGCAGTATTTT

D gene: NA
clone size: many
V gene: TRBV5-1
CDR3 length: 16
J gene: TRBJ2-7
CDR3 protein: CASSSNLNRAGDEQYF
CDR3 DNA: TGCGCCAGCAGCTCGAACCTGAACAGGGCTGGAGACGAGCAGTACTTC

D gene: NA
clone size: many
V gene: TRBV12-3/TRBV12-4
CDR3 length: 14
J gene: TRBJ2-7
CDR3 protein: CASSSRQRSYEQYF
CDR3 DNA: TGTGCCAGCAGTTCTCGACAGCGCTCCTACGAGCAGTACTTC

D gene: NA
clone size: many
V gene: TRBV30
CDR3 length: 11
J gene: TRBJ2-1
CDR3 protein: CAWSGGREQFF
CDR3 DNA: TGTGCCTGGAGTGGGGGGCGGGAGCAGTTCTTC

D gene: TRBD2
clone size: NA
V gene: TRBV29-1
CDR3 length: 15
J gene: TRBJ2-2
CDR3 protein: CSVAGGVLNTGELFF
CDR3 DNA: TGCAGCGTCGCGGGAGGCGTTCTGAACACCGGGGAGCTGTTTTTT

D gene: TRBD2
clone size: NA
V gene: TRBV7-2
CDR3 length: 15
J gene: TRBJ2-1
CDR3 protein: CASSTPGLEANEQFF
CDR3 DNA: TGTGCCAGCAGCACACCGGGACTAGAGGCCAATGAGCAGTTCTTC

D gene: TRBD2
clone size: few
V gene: TRBV23-1
CDR3 length: 15
J gene: TRBJ2-4
CDR3 protein: CASSTKRAGVTIQYF
CDR3 DNA: TGCGCCAGCAGTACGAAACGAGCGGGAGTCACCATTCAGTACTTC

D gene: NA
clone size: NA
V gene: TRBV6-5
CDR3 length: 16
J gene: TRBJ2-7
CDR3 protein: CASSYTGGDRSYEQYF
CDR3 DNA: TGTGCCAGCAGTTACACCGGGGGGGACAGATCCTACGAGCAGTACTTC

D gene: TRBD1
clone size: few
V gene: TRBV5-1
CDR3 length: 15
J gene: TRBJ2-3
CDR3 protein: CASSPGTVITDTQYF
CDR3 DNA: TGCGCCAGCAGCCCTGGGACAGTCATCACGGATACGCAGTATTTT

D gene: NA
clone size: few
V gene: TRBV12-3/TRBV12-4
CDR3 length: 15
J gene: TRBJ2-3
CDR3 protein: CASRPRDQGADTQYF
CDR3 DNA: TGTGCCAGCAGGCCCCGGGACCAGGGAGCAGATACGCAGTATTTT

D gene: NA
clone size: few
V gene: TRBV12-3/TRBV12-4
CDR3 length: 17
J gene: TRBJ2-7
CDR3 protein: CASSSVAGPRKGYEQYF
CDR3 DNA: TGTGCCAGCAGTTCGGTGGCTGGACCAAGGAAGGGGTACGAGCAGTACTTC

D gene: NA
clone size: NA
V gene: TRBV20-1
CDR3 length: 15
J gene: TRBJ2-7
CDR3 protein: CSARVKLSFSYEQYF
CDR3 DNA: TGCAGTGCTAGAGTGAAGCTATCATTTTCCTACGAGCAGTACTTC

D gene: TRBD2
clone size: once
V gene: TRBV20-1
CDR3 length: 16
J gene: TRBJ2-2
CDR3 protein: CCAALAGGLHTGELFF
CDR3 DNA: TGCTGTGCTGCACTAGCGGGAGGGCTTCACACCGGGGAGCTGTTTTTT

D gene: TRBD2
clone size: NA
V gene: TRBV19
CDR3 length: 15
J gene: TRBJ2-1
CDR3 protein: CASRGEGLTYNEQFF
CDR3 DNA: TGTGCCAGTAGGGGGGAGGGCCTCACCTACAATGAGCAGTTCTTC

D gene: NA
clone size: few
V gene: TRBV20-1
CDR3 length: 16
J gene: TRBJ1-2
CDR3 protein: CSARDRGGEPLGGYTF
CDR3 DNA: TGCAGTGCTAGAGATAGAGGTGGAGAACCTCTTGGTGGCTACACCTTC

D gene: TRBD2
clone size: NA
V gene: TRBV9
CDR3 length: 13
J gene: TRBJ2-1
CDR3 protein: CASGTRIINEQFF
CDR3 DNA: TGTGCCAGCGGGACTAGGATCATCAATGAGCAGTTCTTC

D gene: TRBD2
clone size: NA
V gene: TRBV5-1
CDR3 length: 16
J gene: TRBJ2-1
CDR3 protein: CASSVTSGRSYNEQFF
CDR3 DNA: TGCGCCAGCAGCGTGACTAGCGGGAGATCTTACAATGAGCAGTTCTTC

D gene: TRBD2
clone size: few
V gene: TRBV20-1
CDR3 length: 17
J gene: TRBJ2-1
CDR3 protein: CSAIRLAGAGVYNEQFF
CDR3 DNA: TGCAGTGCTATTCGACTAGCGGGAGCTGGGGTATACAATGAGCAGTTCTTC

D gene: NA
clone size: NA
V gene: TRBV19
CDR3 length: 17
J gene: TRBJ2-3
CDR3 protein: CASSMRVPGPPTDTQYF
CDR3 DNA: TGTGCCAGTAGTATGCGGGTCCCAGGGCCCCCCACAGATACGCAGTATTTT

D gene: TRBD1
clone size: NA
V gene: TRBV9
CDR3 length: 15
J gene: TRBJ1-6
CDR3 protein: CASSPRQGARSPLHF
CDR3 DNA: TGTGCCAGCAGCCCGAGACAGGGGGCTCGGTCACCCCTCCACTTT

D gene: TRBD2
clone size: many
V gene: TRBV12-3/TRBV12-4
CDR3 length: 11
J gene: TRBJ2-3
CDR3 protein: CASSLGLAQYF
CDR3 DNA: TGTGCCAGCAGTCTCGGACTAGCGCAGTATTTT

D gene: NA
clone size: few
V gene: TRBV3-1
CDR3 length: 14
J gene: TRBJ2-7
CDR3 protein: CASSQRFGLYEQYF
CDR3 DNA: TGTGCCAGCAGCCAACGGTTTGGCCTCTACGAGCAGTACTTC

D gene: NA
clone size: many
V gene: TRBV5-1
CDR3 length: 13
J gene: TRBJ2-7
CDR3 protein: CASSLTTAYEQYF
CDR3 DNA: TGCGCCAGCAGCTTGACGACGGCCTACGAGCAGTACTTC

D gene: NA
clone size: few
V gene: TRBV4-1
CDR3 length: 16
J gene: TRBJ2-4
CDR3 protein: CASSQTTDLAKNIQYF
CDR3 DNA: TGCGCCAGCAGCCAAACGACGGATCTAGCCAAAAACATTCAGTACTTC

D gene: NA
clone size: NA
V gene: TRBV19
CDR3 length: 15
J gene: TRBJ2-7
CDR3 protein: CASSIEAHTAYEQYF
CDR3 DNA: TGTGCCAGTAGTATAGAGGCTCATACCGCCTACGAGCAGTACTTC

D gene: TRBD2
clone size: NA
V gene: TRBV4-2
CDR3 length: 16
J gene: TRBJ2-1
CDR3 protein: CASSYLSGRSENEQFF
CDR3 DNA: TGTGCCAGCAGCTACCTTAGCGGGAGAAGTGAGAATGAGCAGTTCTTC